The clone carrying this T cell receptor beta chain appeared once. These data come from a study of T cell responses to AZD1222 COVID-19 vaccine. This CDR3 contains 12 residues. V was cut by 3 bases and J by 1 base, with 3 bases left in between. Sequencing used immunoSEQ multiplex PCR; TCRdb keeps in-frame clones, though not all of them. The sample has some 190,000 clones, around 90% seen once; the top ten hold 1.9%. The specimen was peripheral blood, collected 28 days after the second AZD1222 dose. This sequence joins TRBV12-3 or TRBV12-4 and TRBJ1-1; D is undetermined. The receptor was isolated from an adult who received the AZD1222 COVID-19 vaccine. CDR3 sequence (DNA): TGTGCCAGCAGTTTCGGGAACACTGAAGCTTTCTTT. Translation gives CASSFGNTEAFF.